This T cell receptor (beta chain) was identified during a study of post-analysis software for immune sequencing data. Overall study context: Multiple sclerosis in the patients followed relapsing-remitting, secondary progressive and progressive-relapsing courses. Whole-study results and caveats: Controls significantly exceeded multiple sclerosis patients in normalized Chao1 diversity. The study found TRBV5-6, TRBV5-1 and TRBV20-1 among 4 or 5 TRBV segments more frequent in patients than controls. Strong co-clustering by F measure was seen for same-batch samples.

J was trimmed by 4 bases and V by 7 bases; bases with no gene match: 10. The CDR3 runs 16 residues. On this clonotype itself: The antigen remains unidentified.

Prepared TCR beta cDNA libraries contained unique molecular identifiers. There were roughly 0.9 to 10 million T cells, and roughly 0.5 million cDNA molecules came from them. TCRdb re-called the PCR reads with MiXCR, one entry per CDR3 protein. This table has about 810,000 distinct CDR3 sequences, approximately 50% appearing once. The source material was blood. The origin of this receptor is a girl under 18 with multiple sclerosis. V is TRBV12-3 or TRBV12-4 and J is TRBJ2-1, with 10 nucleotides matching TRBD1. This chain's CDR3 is CASIRDRGFGYNEQFF. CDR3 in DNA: TGTGCCAGCATCCGGGACAGGGGTTTTGGGTACAATGAGCAGTTCTTC.